Below are 11 T cell receptor beta chains sequenced from a single sample in a study of shared clonotypes between healthy human individuals. Only in-frame clones appear in the TCRdb table, and some are missing; sequencing was by immunoSEQ multiplex PCR. The sample has about 1.5 million clones, roughly 96% seen once; the top ten hold 1% to 1.5%. The source material was naive CD4+ T cells sorted from blood. As for subset: CD45RA+ positively selected. The receptors originated from a man aged 25-40 years in good health.

The chain combines TRBV11-2 with TRBJ2-5; tentatively, D is TRBD1 (5 bases). V was pared by 2 bases and J by 4 bases, with 11 bases between. Germline CDR1 and CDR2: SGHAT and FQNNGV. The CDR3 contains 14 residues. The CDR3 sequence: CASSLRGRGETQYF. Written as DNA, the CDR3 is TGTGCCAGCAGCTTAAGGGGTCGTGGAGAGACCCAGTACTTC.

The V gene is TRBV2, the J gene TRBJ2-1; TRBD2 might be the D (6 bases). Per germline, CDR1 SNHLY and CDR2 FYNNEI. Between the trimmed V and J ends, which lost 9 bases and 9 bases, there was a span of 15 bases. The CDR3 loop spans 12 amino acids. The CDR3 loop is CARAEVGGEQFF. As DNA, the CDR3 is TGTGCCAGGGCGGAGGTGGGGGGTGAGCAGTTCTTC.

The gene calls are TRBV6-5 and TRBJ2-5; possible D gene TRBD1, 5 bases. Germline V gene data show CDR1 as MNHEY and CDR2 as SVGAGI. V gave up 0 bases and J gave up 5 bases, with 16 bases separating them. The CDR3 consists of 16 residues. The CDR3 here is CASSYSGEWGVETQYF. In DNA form, the CDR3 reads TGTGCCAGCAGTTACTCCGGCGAGTGGGGCGTCGAGACCCAGTACTTC.

Notes on this clone: Its ends do not fully match the called genes, so a read error is possible. This rearrangement joins TRBV15 to TRBJ2-1; 9 bases map to TRBD1. The CDR3 consists of 15 residues. Per the germline V gene, CDR1 is LNHNV and CDR2 is YYDKDF (reference sequence). DNA of the CDR3: TGTGCCACCAGCGGAGAACAGGGGGCGCGAGGTGAGCAGTTCTTC. Translated: CATSGEQGARGEQFF.

This clone was seen only once. In the same sample, other DNA sequences code for this CDR3. This sequence joins TRBV5-4 and TRBJ1-1; D not resolved. V lost 4 bases and J 0 bases, leaving 10 bases between the germline ends. The CDR3 loop spans 14 amino acids. Germline loops: CDR1 SGHNT, CDR2 YYREEE (reference sequence). CDR3 nucleotide sequence: TGTGCCAGCAGCCTTACGACCTTGAACACTGAAGCTTTCTTT. Translating it yields CASSLTTLNTEAFF.

This chain joins TRBV2 and TRBJ2-7; 7 positions match TRBD2. The CDR3 covers 12 residues. The V gene end was trimmed by 11 bases and the J gene end by 2 bases; junction bases not matched to a gene: 6. Per germline, CDR1 SNHLY and CDR2 FYNNEI. DNA of the CDR3: TGTGCCGCGGCGGGAGCCACCTACGAGCAGTACTTC. Its translation is CAAAGATYEQYF.

V usage is TRBV5-6 and J usage is TRBJ2-2, with 12 bases matching TRBD2. Germline CDR1 and CDR2: SGHDT and YYEEEE. The CDR3 runs to 17 residues. With 0 bases clipped from V and 6 bases from J, the junction kept 6 bases outside the gene matches. This chain's CDR3 is CASSLVLAGGIPGELFF. Written as DNA, the CDR3 is TGTGCCAGCAGCTTGGTACTAGCGGGGGGTATCCCCGGGGAGCTGTTTTTT. Drawing the rest from reference TRBV5-6 and TRBJ2-2, the complete variable domain is DAGVTQSPTHLIKTRGQQVTLRCSPKSGHDTVSWYQQALGQGPQFIFQYYEEEERQRGNFPDRFSGHQFPNYSSELNVNALLLGDSALYLCASSLVLAGGIPGELFFGEGSRLTVL.

The rearrangement uses TRBV5-1 and TRBJ2-7; 11 nucleotides align to TRBD2. The CDR3 runs 13 residues. Germline V lookup: CDR1 SGHRS, CDR2 YFSETQ. Trimming cost V 4 bases and J 5 bases; bases outside gene matches: 2. The CDR3 nucleotides read TGCGCCAGCAGCATAGCGGGAGGGAACGAGCAGTACTTC. Translated: CASSIAGGNEQYF.

The rearrangement joins TRBV5-1 to TRBJ2-7, with D maybe TRBD1 (6 bases). The CDR3 is made up of 14 amino acids. The germline V and J ends were trimmed by 4 bases and 2 bases, with 13 bases remaining between them. Germline V CDR1 and CDR2: SGHRS, YFSETQ. CDR3 residues: CASSPDSVPYEQYF. CDR3 in DNA: TGCGCCAGCAGCCCGGACAGTGTCCCCTACGAGCAGTACTTC.

V gene TRBV7-9 combines with J gene TRBJ2-7; D possibly corresponds to TRBD1 (6 bases). This CDR3 spans 13 amino acids. Germline V gene lookup returns CDR1 SEHNR and CDR2 FQNEAQ (reference sequence). V was trimmed by 6 bases and J by 5 bases, leaving 14 bases between them. The CDR3 loop reads CASSKIYRDEQYF. Here the CDR3 DNA reads TGTGCCAGCAGTAAGATTTACAGGGACGAGCAGTACTTC.

The chain joins TRBV2 to TRBJ2-7, with 7 bases matching TRBD2. Germline V gene data show CDR1 as SNHLY and CDR2 as FYNNEI. CDR3 size: 14 residues. V lost 8 bases and J lost 7; bases outside the gene matches: 14. The chain's CDR3 is CASSPAGTMGEQYF. CDR3 in DNA: TGTGCCAGCTCCCCCGCGGGGACTATGGGGGAGCAGTACTTC.